This entry lists 27 T cell receptor beta chains sequenced from one sample in a study of cytomegalovirus exposure and HLA in healthy donors. Data came from immunoSEQ multiplex PCR; TCRdb stores just in-frame clones and leaves some out. The top ten hold approximately 0.9% of the sample, which has around 300,000 clones, over 75% seen once. The sequencing input was PBMCs. Receptors originate from a woman aged 18-30 years in good health and CMV-seronegative.

This clone was seen a few times. J is TRBJ2-5 and V is TRBV5-1; D gene uncertain. Germline V gene data show CDR1 as SGHRS and CDR2 as YFSETQ. V lost 0 bases to trimming and J lost 2 bases, with 11 bases between them. The length of the CDR3 is 15 residues. Here the CDR3 reads CASSLAMTTQETQYF. CDR3 bases: TGCGCCAGCAGCTTGGCCATGACAACTCAAGAGACCCAGTACTTC.

This chain connects TRBV18 to TRBJ1-2, with TRBD1 as a possible D gene (5 bases). Per germline, CDR1 KGHSH and CDR2 LQKENI. The CDR3 has 15 amino acids. V was cut by 4 bases and J by 4 bases, with 16 bases left in between. CDR3 DNA sequence: TGTGCCAGCTCACTCCCGGGGACTTCTAGCTATGGCTACACCTTC. Translating gives CASSLPGTSSYGYTF.

J is TRBJ2-1 and V is TRBV2; weak D call: TRBD2 (7 bases). This CDR3 comprises 16 residues. CDR1 is SNHLY and CDR2 is FYNNEI in the germline V gene. Trimming shortened V by 6 bases and J by 9 bases, and 24 bases separated the two germline ends. CDR3 in amino acids: CASRGRGAIRVAEQFF. The CDR3 nucleotides read TGTGCCAGCAGGGGCCGGGGGGCAATTCGGGTTGCTGAGCAGTTCTTC.

J is TRBJ1-5 and V is TRBV27; D gene ambiguous. The V and J ends lost 2 bases and 7 bases respectively, with 9 bases between them. This CDR3 spans 13 amino acids. Looked up from germline, CDR1 is MNHEY and CDR2 is SMNVEV (reference sequence). The CDR3 DNA reads as TGTGCCAGCAGTTTAACAAGAGGCCAGCCCCAGCATTTT. Translating it yields CASSLTRGQPQHF.

V and J are TRBV28 and TRBJ2-1, with D uncertain. CDR1 and CDR2 (germline): MDHEN, SYDVKM. The CDR3 runs to 10 residues. Trimming removed 4 bases at V and 10 bases at J, with 5 bases between. The CDR3 DNA sequence: TGTGCCAGCAGTTCCAGGGAGCAGTTCTTC. Translation gives CASSSREQFF. Using reference TRBV28 and TRBJ2-1 for the parts outside the CDR3, the full variable domain is DVKVTQSSRYLVKRTGEKVFLECVQDMDHENMFWYRQDPGLGLRLIYFSYDVKMKEKGDIPEGYSVSREKKERFSLILESASTNQTSMYLCASSSREQFFGPGTRLTVL.

V and J are TRBV14 and TRBJ1-2, with 8 bases lining up with TRBD1. The CDR3 covers 14 residues. V trimming: 1 base; J trimming: 13 bases; junction bases outside the gene matches: 11. Germline CDR1 and CDR2: SGHDN and FVKESK. This chain's CDR3 is CASSQVHGTGGGTF. The DNA of the CDR3 is TGTGCCAGCAGCCAAGTACATGGGACAGGCGGCGGCACCTTC.

The chain uses TRBV5-6 and TRBJ2-7; 9 bases match TRBD1. The V gene end was trimmed by 4 bases and the J gene end by 0 bases; junction bases not matched to a gene: 5. The germline V gene encodes CDR1 SGHDT and CDR2 YYEEEE. The CDR3 has 15 residues. This CDR3 reads CASSGGTGSSYEQYF. As DNA, the CDR3 is TGTGCCAGCAGCGGAGGGACAGGGAGCTCCTACGAGCAGTACTTC.

The chain employs TRBV6-5 and TRBJ2-7, with TRBD1 as a possible D gene (6 bases). Germline V CDR1 and CDR2: MNHEY, SVGAGI. The CDR3 sequence is 16 residues long. V gave up 4 bases and J gave up 1 base, with 17 bases separating them. The CDR3 DNA reads as TGTGCCAGCAGTTTGTTAACAGGGATAAGTTCCTACGAGCAGTACTTC. Protein product: CASSLLTGISSYEQYF.

The chain has TRBV19 and TRBJ2-7, with D unresolved. Looked up from germline, CDR1 is LNHDA and CDR2 is SQIVND (reference sequence). V lost 2 bases and J lost 6, with 11 bases in between. The CDR3 is 13 amino acids. The CDR3 is CASSITRSGEQYF. The CDR3 region has the DNA TGTGCCAGTAGTATAACCCGTTCCGGCGAGCAGTACTTC.

The CDR3 DNA follows: TGTGCCAGCAGTTTACGGGTTACAGGGAAAGGGCAGCCCCAGCATTTT. It is translated as CASSLRVTGKGQPQHF. The chain uses TRBV28 and TRBJ1-5; tentative D call: TRBD1 (6 bases). CDR1 and CDR2 from the germline V gene are MDHEN and SYDVKM. The CDR3 has 16 amino acids. The V end was cut by 2 bases, the J end by 7 bases, with 18 bases between.

The rearrangement links TRBV11-2 to TRBJ2-6; D perhaps matches TRBD2 (5 bases). The CDR3 loop spans 16 amino acids. Germline CDR1 SGHAT, CDR2 FQNNGV. V was trimmed by 7 bases and J by 4 bases, leaving 17 bases between them. The DNA for the CDR3 is TGTGCCAGCAACCGGGGATTTGGTTCCGGGGCCAACGTCCTGACTTTC. Protein: CASNRGFGSGANVLTF.

In this sample, this clone turned up once. The chain uses TRBV18 and TRBJ2-7, with D possibly TRBD2 on 6 matching bases. Per germline, CDR1 KGHSH and CDR2 LQKENI. The CDR3 spans 14 residues. V lost 5 bases, J lost 3 bases, and 14 bases lay in between. The CDR3 is CASSYRDSSYEQYF. CDR3 nucleotide sequence: TGTGCCAGCTCATACCGGGACTCGAGCTACGAGCAGTACTTC.

This clone was counted once. The rearrangement joins TRBV27 to TRBJ2-1; D is unclear. Germline values: CDR1 MNHEY, CDR2 SMNVEV (reference sequence). There are 15 residues in the CDR3. Trimming left V 6 bases short and J 0 bases short, with 12 bases between. The CDR3 loop reads CASSLTRSSYNEQFF. DNA for the CDR3: TGTGCCAGCAGCCTGACTCGGAGCTCCTACAATGAGCAGTTCTTC.

The chain combines TRBV29-1 with TRBJ2-1; 9 nucleotides line up with TRBD2. The CDR3 has 12 amino acids. The V and J ends lost 4 bases and 12 bases, in that order; junction bases with no gene match: 7. Germline values: CDR1 SQVTM, CDR2 ANQGSEA. DNA for the CDR3: TGCAGCGTTGTAGCGGGGGTGGCGGGGCAGTTCTTC. It encodes CSVVAGVAGQFF.

The V and J genes are TRBV5-1 and TRBJ2-7, with D perhaps matching TRBD2 (5 bases). Germline V CDR1 and CDR2: SGHRS, YFSETQ. This CDR3 has 15 residues. The V gene lost 4 bases and the J gene lost 0 bases, with 14 bases spanning the gap. In DNA, the CDR3 is TGCGCCAGCAGCCCCGGAGGCAGTAGCTCCTACGAGCAGTACTTC. Protein: CASSPGGSSSYEQYF.

The CDR3 is CAWSAGGSTDTQYF. In nucleotides, the CDR3 is TGTGCCTGGAGTGCTGGCGGTAGCACAGATACGCAGTATTTT. The chain employs TRBV30 and TRBJ2-3; no clear D. V gave up 1 base and J gave up 0 bases, with 8 bases separating them. The CDR3 is made up of 14 amino acids. Germline-derived CDR1 and CDR2 are GTSNPN and SVGIG (reference sequence).

V usage is TRBV7-3 and J usage is TRBJ2-2, with 7 bases identical to TRBD2. The V segment lost 3 bases and the J segment 5 bases; nucleotides outside the gene matches: 12. From germline, CDR1 is SGHTA and CDR2 FQGTGA. The CDR3 is 17 amino acids. In DNA, the CDR3 is TGTGCCAGCAGCTTTCTAGCGGACACCTCGAGGACCGGGGAGCTGTTTTTT. Amino acid sequence: CASSFLADTSRTGELFF.

The chain recombines TRBV9 with TRBJ1-1; 8 bases line up with TRBD1. From germline, CDR1 is SGDLS and CDR2 YYNGEE. The CDR3 loop spans 16 amino acids. Trimming took 2 bases from V and 6 from J; bases not matched to a gene: 12. The CDR3 here is CASSVDGQGLRAEAFF. The DNA of the CDR3 is TGTGCCAGCAGCGTCGATGGACAGGGCCTTAGGGCTGAAGCTTTCTTT.

This chain uses TRBV5-6 with TRBJ1-1, with D uncertain. V lost 0 bases and J 4 bases, leaving 10 bases between the germline ends. Germline assignment: CDR1 SGHDT and CDR2 YYEEEE. This CDR3 is built from 14 residues. The CDR3 region has the DNA TGTGCCAGCAGCTTGGCCCGGAGCGCCACTGAAGCTTTCTTT. Translated: CASSLARSATEAFF.

The chain links TRBV6-5 to TRBJ2-5, with a possible D match to TRBD2 (6 bases). Germline V gene lookup returns CDR1 MNHEY and CDR2 SVGAGI. The CDR3 loop spans 12 amino acids. Trimming cost V 6 bases and J 7 bases, with 12 bases left between them. The CDR3 loop is CASSDGSMTQYF. DNA of the CDR3: TGTGCCAGCAGCGACGGGAGTATGACCCAGTACTTC.

The chain couples TRBV9 to TRBJ2-2; 7 bases match TRBD2. Germline V gives CDR1 SGDLS, CDR2 YYNGEE. V lost 2 bases to trimming and J lost 5 bases; unmatched junction nucleotides: 6. The CDR3 sequence is 15 residues long. The CDR3 here is CASSVGGGETGELFF. The CDR3 coding sequence is TGTGCCAGCAGCGTGGGGGGGGGTGAGACCGGGGAGCTGTTTTTT.

The genes are TRBV6-5 and TRBJ2-1; TRBD2 is a possible D gene (5 bases). Germline values: CDR1 MNHEY, CDR2 SVGAGI. V lost 6 bases to trimming and J lost 7 bases, with 22 bases between them. This CDR3 comprises 16 residues. The CDR3 region is CASSYHREITPNEQFF. Written as DNA, the CDR3 is TGTGCCAGCAGCTACCACCGGGAAATCACCCCAAATGAGCAGTTCTTC.

The genes are TRBV4-1 and TRBJ2-2, with a possible D match to TRBD2 (6 bases). The CDR3 has 18 residues. CDR1 MGHRA and CDR2 YSYEKL come from the germline V gene. Between the trimmed V and J ends, which lost 4 bases and 3 bases, there was a span of 21 bases. The CDR3 sequence: CASSPRFWRGTYTGELFF. In nucleotides, the CDR3 is TGCGCCAGCAGCCCCCGATTCTGGAGAGGGACTTACACCGGGGAGCTGTTTTTT.

This sequence joins TRBV19 and TRBJ2-7; 7 nucleotides match TRBD2. The CDR3 consists of 13 residues. Germline trimming cut 4 bases from V and 7 bases from J; bases unmatched to any gene: 7. The germline gives CDR1 LNHDA, CDR2 SQIVND (reference sequence). The CDR3 is CASSTRLAGEQYF. DNA for the CDR3: TGTGCCAGTAGTACGAGACTAGCTGGGGAGCAGTACTTC.

The chain joins TRBV6-5 to TRBJ1-1; the D gene is possibly TRBD1 (5 bases). V dropped 6 bases and J dropped 4 bases, with 18 bases sitting between them. Germline CDR1 and CDR2: MNHEY and SVGAGI. The CDR3 sequence is 15 residues long. The CDR3 loop is CASRPRGGAPTEAFF. For the CDR3, the DNA is TGTGCCAGCAGACCCCGGGGGGGAGCTCCCACTGAAGCTTTCTTT.

The V gene is TRBV9, the J gene TRBJ2-1; 10 nucleotides agree with TRBD2. The CDR3 is 16 amino acids. Per the germline V gene, CDR1 is SGDLS and CDR2 is YYNGEE. J was trimmed by 7 bases and V by 4 bases; bases with no gene match: 11. CDR3 protein: CASSPRTSGAANEQFF. Written as DNA, the CDR3 is TGTGCCAGCAGCCCACGGACTAGCGGAGCCGCGAATGAGCAGTTCTTC.

The chain carries TRBV6-5 and TRBJ1-5; 7 bases are shared with TRBD1. Germline V gene data show CDR1 as MNHEY and CDR2 as SVGAGI. Losses at the gene ends were 0 bases for V and 4 bases for J; bases not matched to a gene: 3. This CDR3 is 15 amino acids long. Here the CDR3 reads CASSYSGQLNQPQHF. The DNA of the CDR3 is TGTGCCAGCAGTTACTCGGGACAGTTGAATCAGCCCCAGCATTTT.